A single sample gave rise to the 15 T cell receptor beta chains below, sequenced in a study of blood T cells in healthy people across ages. A second PCR, run for about 6 to 11 cycles, used a sample-barcoded 5' primer plus a J-beta primer mix. TCRdb redid the calling of the 5' RACE reads with MiXCR, one entry per CDR3 protein. Among over 550,000 distinct CDR3 sequences listed, about 30% were seen once. Material for sequencing was blood. Receptors were obtained from a woman aged 80 or over in good health.

At least ten counts were recorded for this clonotype. The chain is built from TRBV20-1 and TRBJ2-3, with D hard to call. CDR1 and CDR2 from the germline V gene are DFQATT and SNEGSKA (reference sequence). This CDR3 contains 11 residues. V lost 5 bases and J lost 4, with 7 bases in between. The CDR3 nucleotides are TGCAGTGCTTTCCGTTCAGATACGCAGTATTTT. It translates to CSAFRSDTQYF.

This chain connects TRBV4-3 to TRBJ1-1; D is perhaps TRBD1 (5 bases). The CDR3 extends over 15 amino acids. Germline V CDR1 and CDR2: LGHNA, YSLEER. The V end lost 1 base, the J end lost 4 bases, and 13 bases lay between the germline ends. Written as DNA, the CDR3 is TGCGCCAGCAGCCAAGGGCAGGGAAAGGGCACTGAAGCTTTCTTT. Translation gives CASSQGQGKGTEAFF.

Many counts were recorded for this clonotype. This chain uses TRBV6-1 with TRBJ2-7; D not certain. CDR1 and CDR2 from the germline V gene are MNHNS and SASEGT. The CDR3 length is 15 residues. V lost 8 bases and J lost 0, with 17 bases in between. The CDR3 coding sequence is TGTGCCAGCCCCCCGGCGGCGGCAAGCTCCTACGAGCAGTACTTC. It yields the protein CASPPAAASSYEQYF.

The CDR3 bases are TGTGCCAGCAGTCTCCCTCTAGCGGGAGTGAGCACAGATACGCAGTATTTT. This sequence encodes CASSLPLAGVSTDTQYF. The chain uses TRBV12-3 or TRBV12-4 and TRBJ2-3; 10 bases line up with TRBD2. The V gene end was trimmed by 5 bases and the J gene end by 0 bases; junction bases not matched to a gene: 8. The CDR3 has 17 residues.

This chain links TRBV7-2 with TRBJ2-5; weak D call: TRBD2 (5 bases). V was pared by 3 bases and J by 4 bases, with 12 bases between. CDR1 and CDR2 from the germline V gene are SGHTA and FQGNSA. The CDR3 contains 14 residues. The CDR3: CASSLVAQVETQYF. The CDR3 nucleotides read TGTGCCAGCAGCTTGGTAGCGCAGGTAGAGACCCAGTACTTC.

The chain employs TRBV6-2 or TRBV6-3 and TRBJ1-5, with D unresolved. Between the trimmed V and J ends, which lost 6 bases and 7 bases, there was a span of 13 bases. This CDR3 contains 13 residues. Germline loops: CDR1 MNHEY, CDR2 SVGEGT. CDR3 residues: CASSPRQLQPQHF. CDR3 sequence (DNA): TGTGCCAGCAGCCCCCGGCAGTTGCAGCCCCAGCATTTT.

This clonotype was counted only a few times. The V call is TRBV12-3 or TRBV12-4, the J call TRBJ2-3; 7 nucleotides match TRBD2. Germline trimming cut 6 bases from V and 2 bases from J; bases unmatched to any gene: 8. The CDR3 sequence is 15 residues long. The CDR3 protein is CASRDRDYYTDTQYF. CDR3 nucleotide sequence: TGTGCCAGCAGAGACCGGGACTACTACACAGATACGCAGTATTTT.

This clonotype has more than one count but fewer than ten. The J gene is TRBJ1-1, the V gene TRBV9; TRBD1 is a possible D gene (5 bases). Looked up from germline, CDR1 is SGDLS and CDR2 is YYNGEE. The CDR3 totals 16 residues. V lost 0 bases to trimming and J lost 1 base, with 13 bases between them. In DNA form, the CDR3 reads TGTGCCAGCAGCGTAGCACCCGCGACAGCGAACACTGAAGCTTTCTTT. Translating gives CASSVAPATANTEAFF.

This clonotype was found many times. The chain is built from TRBV6-2 or TRBV6-3 and TRBJ2-7, with 10 bases aligning to TRBD2. CDR1 and CDR2 (germline): MNHEY, SVGEGT. The V segment lost 8 bases and the J segment 1 base; nucleotides outside the gene matches: 11. CDR3 size: 16 residues. CDR3 sequence (DNA): TGTGCCAGCGGAGCGGGGCCGGGACTAGCGTCCTACGAGCAGTACTTC. It is translated as CASGAGPGLASYEQYF.

This clonotype was recorded at least ten times. The chain employs TRBV20-1 and TRBJ2-7; 8 bases map to TRBD2. V was pared by 2 bases and J by 4 bases, with 7 bases of the junction left unmatched. This CDR3 is built from 14 residues. CDR1 is DFQATT and CDR2 is SNEGSKA in the germline V gene (reference sequence). The CDR3: CSARNPGGYYEQYF. CDR3 nucleotide sequence: TGCAGTGCTAGAAACCCGGGGGGGTATTACGAGCAGTACTTC.

A few counts support this clonotype. The J gene is TRBJ1-1, the V gene TRBV10-3, with TRBD1 as a possible D gene (5 bases). V lost 7 bases and J 1 base, leaving 19 bases between the germline ends. From germline, CDR1 is ENHRY and CDR2 SYGVKD. This CDR3 region has 16 residues. CDR3 in DNA: TGTGCCATCACTTCCTTAGCCGGGACTCAGAACACTGAAGCTTTCTTT. Its protein product is CAITSLAGTQNTEAFF.

V gene TRBV6-5 combines with J gene TRBJ2-7; TRBD2 aligns across 9 bases. This CDR3 contains 15 residues. V shed 6 bases, J shed 3 bases, and the junction held 9 bases outside the gene matches. Germline V gene sequence: CDR1 MNHEY, CDR2 SVGAGI. CDR3 nucleotide sequence: TGTGCCAGCAGCCAAAACGCGGGAGGGCACTACGAGCAGTACTTC. As protein: CASSQNAGGHYEQYF.

In its sample, this clonotype was seen many times. The chain combines TRBV5-6 with TRBJ2-5; no clear D gene. The CDR3 covers 13 residues. V lost 2 bases, J lost 5 bases, and 10 bases lay in between. Germline V gives CDR1 SGHDT, CDR2 YYEEEE. As DNA, the CDR3 is TGTGCCAGCAGCTTCGGTAGTATGGAGACCCAGTACTTC. Translation gives CASSFGSMETQYF.

The chain carries TRBV12-3 or TRBV12-4 and TRBJ2-3, with D uncertain. Trimming shortened V by 4 bases and J by 4 bases, and 15 bases separated the two germline ends. This CDR3 contains 15 residues. CDR3 sequence: CASSWAQMRADTQYF. CDR3 DNA sequence: TGTGCCAGCAGTTGGGCTCAGATGAGAGCAGATACGCAGTATTTT.

This clonotype was seen once. The chain has TRBV7-9 and TRBJ1-1, with D perhaps matching TRBD1 (5 bases). The CDR3 has 13 amino acids. Germline V gene sequence: CDR1 SEHNR, CDR2 FQNEAQ (reference sequence). The V gene lost 7 bases and the J gene lost 3 bases, with 12 bases spanning the gap. In nucleotides, the CDR3 is TGTGCCAGCACCTTCGGGGGTTACACTGAAGCTTTCTTT. It encodes CASTFGGYTEAFF.